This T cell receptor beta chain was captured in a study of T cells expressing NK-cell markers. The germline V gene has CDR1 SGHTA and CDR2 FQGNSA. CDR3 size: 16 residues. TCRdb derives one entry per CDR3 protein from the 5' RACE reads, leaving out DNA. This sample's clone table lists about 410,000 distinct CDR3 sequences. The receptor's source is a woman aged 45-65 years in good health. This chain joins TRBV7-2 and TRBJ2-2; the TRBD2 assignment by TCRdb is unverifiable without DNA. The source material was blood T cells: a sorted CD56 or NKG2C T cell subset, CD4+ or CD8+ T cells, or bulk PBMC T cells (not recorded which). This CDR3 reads CASSRTSGRDGGELFF.